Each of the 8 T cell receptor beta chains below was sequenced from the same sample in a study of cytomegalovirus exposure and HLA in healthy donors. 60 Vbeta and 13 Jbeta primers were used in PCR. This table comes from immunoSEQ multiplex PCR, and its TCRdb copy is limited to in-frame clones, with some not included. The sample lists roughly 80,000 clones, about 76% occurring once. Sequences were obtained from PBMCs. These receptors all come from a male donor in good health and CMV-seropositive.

The CDR3 loop is CASRRDRPHQPQHF. CDR3 nucleotide sequence: TGTGCCAGCAGAAGGGACAGGCCCCATCAGCCCCAGCATTTT. The rearrangement joins TRBV6-4 to TRBJ1-5, with 8 nucleotides matching TRBD1. The J segment lost 5 bases and the V segment lost 6 bases, leaving 6 bases of the junction unmatched. The CDR3 totals 14 residues. Germline-derived CDR1 and CDR2 are MRHNA and SNTAGT.

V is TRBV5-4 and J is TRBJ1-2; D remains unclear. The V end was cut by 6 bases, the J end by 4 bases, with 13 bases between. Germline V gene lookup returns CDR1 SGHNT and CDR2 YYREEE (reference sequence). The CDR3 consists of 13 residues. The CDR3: CASILAGSYGYTF. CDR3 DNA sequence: TGTGCCAGCATCCTAGCCGGGAGCTATGGCTACACCTTC.

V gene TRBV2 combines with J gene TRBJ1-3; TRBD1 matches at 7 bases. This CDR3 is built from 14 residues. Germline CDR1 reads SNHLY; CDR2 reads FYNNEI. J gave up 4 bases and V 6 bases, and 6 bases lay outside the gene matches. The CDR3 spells CASSTGVSGNTIYF. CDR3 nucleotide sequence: TGTGCCAGCAGCACAGGGGTATCCGGAAACACCATATATTTT.

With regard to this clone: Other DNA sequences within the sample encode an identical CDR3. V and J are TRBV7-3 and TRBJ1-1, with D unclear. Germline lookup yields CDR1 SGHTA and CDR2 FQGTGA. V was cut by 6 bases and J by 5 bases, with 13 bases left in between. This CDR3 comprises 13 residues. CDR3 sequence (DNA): TGTGCCAGCAGTCGTCTAGGAGGGACTGAAGCTTTCTTT. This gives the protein CASSRLGGTEAFF.

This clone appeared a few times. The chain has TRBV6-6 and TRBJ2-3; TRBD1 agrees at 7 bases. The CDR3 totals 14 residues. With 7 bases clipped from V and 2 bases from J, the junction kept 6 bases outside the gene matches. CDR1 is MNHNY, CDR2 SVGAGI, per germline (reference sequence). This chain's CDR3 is CASTEGQFTDTQYF. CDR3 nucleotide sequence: TGTGCCAGCACCGAGGGACAGTTCACAGATACGCAGTATTTT.

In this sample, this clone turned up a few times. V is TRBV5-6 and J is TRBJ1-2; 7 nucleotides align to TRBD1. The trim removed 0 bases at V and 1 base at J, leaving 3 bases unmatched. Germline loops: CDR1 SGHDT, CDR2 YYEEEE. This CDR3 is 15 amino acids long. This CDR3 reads CASSLGTGLNYGYTF. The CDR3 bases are TGTGCCAGCAGCTTGGGGACAGGCCTTAACTATGGCTACACCTTC.

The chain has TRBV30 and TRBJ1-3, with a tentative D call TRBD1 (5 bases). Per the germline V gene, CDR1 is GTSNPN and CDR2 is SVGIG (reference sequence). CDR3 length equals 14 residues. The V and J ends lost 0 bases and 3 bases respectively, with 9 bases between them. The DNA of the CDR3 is TGTGCCTGGAGTGTAAGTCAGGGTGGAAACACCATATATTTT. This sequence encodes CAWSVSQGGNTIYF. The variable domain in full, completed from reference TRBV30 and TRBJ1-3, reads SQTIHQWPATLVQPVGSPLSLECTVEGTSNPNLYWYRQAAGRGLQLLFYSVGIGQISSEVPQNLSASRPQDRQFILSSKKLLLSDSGFYLCAWSVSQGGNTIYFGEGSWLTVV.

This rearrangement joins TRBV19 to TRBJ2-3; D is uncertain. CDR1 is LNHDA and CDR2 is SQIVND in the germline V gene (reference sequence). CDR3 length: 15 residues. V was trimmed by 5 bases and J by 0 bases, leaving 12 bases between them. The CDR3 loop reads CASSVGSLSTDTQYF. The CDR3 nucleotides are TGTGCCAGTAGTGTCGGGTCCTTAAGCACAGATACGCAGTATTTT. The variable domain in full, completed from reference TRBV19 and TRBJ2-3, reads DGGITQSPKYLFRKEGQNVTLSCEQNLNHDAMYWYRQDPGQGLRLIYYSQIVNDFQKGDIAEGYSVSREKKESFPLTVTSAQKNPTAFYLCASSVGSLSTDTQYFGPGTRLTVL.